Below, 7 T cell receptor beta chains from the same sample are listed, as sequenced in a study of Ad26.COV2.S vaccination and SARS-CoV-2 variants. Libraries were prepared by immunoSEQ multiplex PCR; TCRdb keeps only in-frame clonotypes and omits some of them. The sample lists hundreds of thousands of clones, about 89% occurring once. Treatment of the sample: 15 to 20 received Ad26.COV2.S at low or high dose, single or two shots; several received placebo; per-sample allocation not given. All samples were drawn on day 63, counting from the first vaccine or placebo injection. The source was peripheral blood, collected in a trial of Ad26.COV2.S vaccine versus placebo. Source of these receptors: a person between 18 and 60 years old who received the Ad26.COV2.S COVID-19 vaccine or a placebo.

The V and J genes are TRBV27 and TRBJ2-7; tentatively, D is TRBD2 (6 bases). The CDR3 is 14 residues long. Germline V gives CDR1 MNHEY, CDR2 SMNVEV (reference sequence). V was cut by 2 bases and J by 3 bases, with 11 bases left in between. CDR3 region: CASSLGGSSYEQYF. DNA of the CDR3: TGTGCCAGCAGTTTAGGAGGGTCCAGCTACGAGCAGTACTTC.

This clone is a singleton in its sample. The chain carries TRBV19 and TRBJ2-3; D unresolved. V shed 2 bases and J shed 6 bases, with 15 bases lying between them. The germline CDR1 and CDR2 sequences are LNHDA and SQIVND (reference sequence). The CDR3 is 15 amino acids. The CDR3 DNA reads TGTGCCAGTAGTATAAAACGTGTCAGCCCCGATACGCAGTATTTT. Translating it yields CASSIKRVSPDTQYF.

This chain uses TRBV7-2 with TRBJ2-7; D remains unclear. The CDR3 runs to 14 residues. Trimming removed 2 bases from V and 3 bases from J, with 11 bases in between. The germline CDR1 and CDR2 sequences are SGHTA and FQGNSA. CDR3 amino acids: CASSLRLINYEQYF. The CDR3, as DNA: TGTGCCAGCAGCTTAAGACTGATAAACTACGAGCAGTACTTC.

The rearrangement joins TRBV12-5 to TRBJ1-2; a possible D gene is TRBD1 (5 bases). The germline CDR1 and CDR2 sequences are LGHNT and FRNRAP. V was trimmed by 3 bases and J by 2 bases, leaving 16 bases between them. The CDR3 runs to 16 residues. CDR3 in amino acids: CASGLVGRDPNYGYTF. The CDR3 coding sequence is TGTGCTAGTGGTTTAGTAGGTCGGGACCCCAACTATGGCTACACCTTC.

The table lists this clone with a count of one. As DNA, the CDR3 is TGCGCCAGCAGCTTGGGGGGAACTGACAAATATGAAGCTTTCTTT. This encodes CASSLGGTDKYEAFF. The chain recombines TRBV5-1 with TRBJ1-1, with D unresolved. Germline assignment: CDR1 SGHRS and CDR2 YFSETQ. CDR3 length: 15 residues. V lost 0 bases to trimming and J lost 7 bases, with 16 bases between them. Drawing the rest from reference TRBV5-1 and TRBJ1-1, the complete variable domain is KAGVTQTPRYLIKTRGQQVTLSCSPISGHRSVSWYQQTPGQGLQFLFEYFSETQRNKGNFPGRFSGRQFSNSRSEMNVSTLELGDSALYLCASSLGGTDKYEAFFGQGTRLTVV.

The rearrangement links TRBV7-2 to TRBJ2-1; 7 nucleotides agree with TRBD2. Per the germline V gene, CDR1 is SGHTA and CDR2 is FQGNSA. Germline trimming cut 0 bases from V and 2 bases from J; bases unmatched to any gene: 10. The length of the CDR3 is 18 residues. The CDR3 loop reads CASSLAQTSLSAYNEQFF. DNA for the CDR3: TGTGCCAGCAGCTTAGCTCAGACTAGCCTTAGTGCCTACAATGAGCAGTTCTTC.

The chain is built from TRBV5-1 and TRBJ1-1; D perhaps matches TRBD1 (6 bases). Trimming left V 4 bases short and J 4 bases short, with 14 bases between. The CDR3 loop spans 14 amino acids. Germline values: CDR1 SGHRS, CDR2 YFSETQ. DNA of the CDR3: TGCGCCAGCAGCACCCTGGACAGTACCACTGAAGCTTTCTTT. Translated, it gives CASSTLDSTTEAFF.